The rows below give T cell receptor beta chains drawn from one sample of a study of CD4 T cells in relation to SARS-CoV-2 and coronaviruses. The repertoire was sequenced with immunoSEQ multiplex PCR; TCRdb's copy has only in-frame clones and lacks some. Of tens of thousands of clones in the sample, more than 65% were seen once. No antigens are known for them. Sequenced: naive CD4+ T cells from PBMCs, cultured in vitro. These receptors were obtained from an adult with COVID-19. Each CDR3 is given with its conserved first and last residue. A D gene is named only where the DNA matches it firmly. Expanded clones get a size class; other rows say once, few or many, or leave the size out.

cdr3_aa,cdr3_nt,clone_size,v_call,j_call,d_call
CASSRQVSGANVLTF,TGTGCCAGCAGTCGACAGGTCTCTGGGGCCAACGTCCTGACTTTC,.,TRBV6-5,TRBJ2-6,.
CASSQFGLNTGELFF,TGCGCCAGCAGCCAATTTGGCCTAAACACCGGGGAGCTGTTTTTT,.,TRBV4-1,TRBJ2-2,.
CAWSVRLAGDNEQFF,TGTGCCTGGAGTGTACGACTAGCGGGAGACAATGAGCAGTTCTTC,.,TRBV30,TRBJ2-1,TRBD2
CASSTGQDEQYF,TGTGCCAGCAGTACAGGGCAAGACGAGCAGTACTTC,.,TRBV19,TRBJ2-7,.
CASSLTVGVQETQYF,TGTGCCAGCAGTTTGACAGTGGGCGTCCAAGAGACCCAGTACTTC,.,TRBV28,TRBJ2-5,.
CASSLGLGAETQYF,TGTGCCAGCAGTTTAGGGTTGGGTGCAGAGACCCAGTACTTC,.,TRBV27,TRBJ2-5,.
CATSTGGGYNEQFF,TGTGCCACCTCCACCGGGGGCGGCTACAATGAGCAGTTCTTC,once,TRBV19,TRBJ2-1,.
CASGSGRNQPQHF,TGTGCCAGCGGGAGTGGTCGCAATCAGCCCCAGCATTTT,.,TRBV6-5,TRBJ1-5,.
CASSPRTGGIDEQYF,TGTGCCAGCAGCCCTCGGACAGGGGGCATCGACGAGCAGTACTTC,.,TRBV13,TRBJ2-7,TRBD1
CASRKLAGRDQPQHF,TGTGCCAGCAGAAAACTGGCAGGGCGGGATCAGCCCCAGCATTTT,.,TRBV6-5,TRBJ1-5,.
CASKDVPGDNEQFF,TGTGCCAGCAAGGACGTACCTGGGGACAATGAGCAGTTCTTC,.,TRBV28,TRBJ2-1,.
CAISAGDSLNEQFF,TGTGCCATCAGTGCAGGGGACTCGTTGAATGAGCAGTTCTTC,once,TRBV10-3,TRBJ2-1,.
CASSSNRVGGYTF,TGTGCCAGCAGTTCGAACAGGGTGGGGGGCTACACCTTC,.,TRBV12-3/TRBV12-4,TRBJ1-2,.
CASGGTSGSRWGNEQFF,TGCGCCAGCGGCGGGACTAGCGGGAGTCGGTGGGGTAATGAGCAGTTCTTC,.,TRBV5-1,TRBJ2-1,TRBD2
CASSWTRGPSGANVLTF,TGTGCCAGCAGCTGGACAAGAGGGCCCTCTGGGGCCAACGTCCTGACTTTC,.,TRBV9,TRBJ2-6,.
CAWNAVGRTEAFF,TGTGCCTGGAACGCGGTGGGAAGAACTGAAGCTTTCTTT,.,TRBV30,TRBJ1-1,.
CASSQGPQGRWEAF,TGCGCCAGCAGCCAAGGTCCCCAGGGGAGGTGGGAAGCCTTC,few,TRBV4-1,TRBJ1-2,.
CASSLGGNTGYEQYF,TGTGCCAGCAGCTTGGGGGGGAACACAGGATACGAGCAGTACTTC,.,TRBV5-4,TRBJ2-7,.
CASSQGQSNEKLFF,TGTGCCAGCAGCCAGGGACAGAGTAATGAAAAACTGTTTTTT,.,TRBV5-4,TRBJ1-4,TRBD1
CATKKDRVRTEAFF,TGTGCCACCAAAAAAGACAGGGTGAGAACTGAAGCTTTCTTT,.,TRBV28,TRBJ1-1,TRBD1
CASAGTSGRATDTQYF,TGTGCCAGTGCCGGGACTAGCGGGAGGGCCACAGATACGCAGTATTTT,.,TRBV19,TRBJ2-3,TRBD2
CASSDRQASTQYF,TGCGCCAGCAGTGACCGACAGGCATCGACGCAGTATTTT,.,TRBV10-2,TRBJ2-3,.
CASSLDSGEETQYF,TGTGCCAGCAGCTTAGATTCGGGGGAAGAGACCCAGTACTTC,.,TRBV7-9,TRBJ2-5,.
CASSWGVAGGTDTQYF,TGTGCCAGCAGTTGGGGAGTCGCGGGAGGGACAGATACGCAGTATTTT,.,TRBV2,TRBJ2-3,TRBD2
CASSPQVTGNTIYF,TGTGCCAGCAGCCCACAGGTTACTGGAAACACCATATATTTT,.,TRBV7-9,TRBJ1-3,.
CASSLWTSEETQYF,TGTGCCAGCAGCTTATGGACGAGTGAAGAGACCCAGTACTTC,.,TRBV7-9,TRBJ2-5,.
CASSSTSLLEQFF,TGTGCCAGCAGTTCAACCTCCCTTCTCGAGCAGTTCTTC,.,TRBV28,TRBJ2-1,.